This T cell receptor (beta chain) was found in a study of shared clonotypes between healthy human individuals. Findings and limits, study-wide: Estimated clonotype richness was generally higher in naive than memory subsets. Large depth notwithstanding, sorted-subset sequencing proved incomplete by rarefaction.

V lost 6 bases, J lost 3 bases, and 11 bases stayed unmatched. Germline CDR1 reads MGHDK; CDR2 reads SYGVNS. The CDR3 has 16 amino acids. This clone occurred a few times. What it binds is not known. Sequenced by immunoSEQ multiplex PCR; TCRdb stores in-frame clones only, minus some. The sample has hundreds of thousands of clones, approximately 74% seen once; the top ten hold over 1.5%. Donors, without exception, were Caucasian adults residing in Nashville, Tennessee. V and J are TRBV25-1 and TRBJ1-5; 7 bases are a match to TRBD1. The origin of this receptor is a woman aged 25 to 39 in good health. The specimen sequenced was memory CD4+ T cells sorted from blood. Noted subset: CD45RA-negative fraction. CDR3 loop: CASSTGAEGPNQPQHF. Written as DNA, the CDR3 is TGTGCCAGCAGCACAGGGGCGGAGGGGCCCAATCAGCCCCAGCATTTT.